This T cell receptor beta chain was profiled in a study of shared clonotypes between healthy human individuals. Study-level findings and limits: Among donors, clonotype sharing was expected to be affected by sequencing depth. Against clonotypes common to all four donors, non-shared ones had lower generation probabilities.

Trimming shortened V by 1 base and J by 0 bases, and 7 bases separated the two germline ends. Germline loops: CDR1 SGHTA, CDR2 FQGNSA. The CDR3 totals 15 residues. As for this clone: What it binds is not known.

A deep-level run was used for the assay. Repertoires were generated with immunoSEQ multiplex PCR, while TCRdb's copy carries only in-frame clones and drops some. Of approximately 350,000 clones listed, about 74% were seen once; the top ten hold about a tenth. The receptor comes from a man aged 30 to 39 in good health. This rearrangement joins TRBV7-2 to TRBJ2-1; D possibly corresponds to TRBD1 (5 bases). Sequencing was done on a sample of memory CD4+ T cells sorted from blood. Subset in this sample: CD45RA-negative fraction. CDR3 sequence (DNA): TGTGCCAGCAGCTTAGGAAGGGGCTCCTACAATGAGCAGTTCTTC. Its protein is CASSLGRGSYNEQFF.